These T cell receptor beta chains were read from a single sample in a study of OX40 agonist ivuxolimab in advanced cancers. The repertoire was sequenced with immunoSEQ multiplex PCR; TCRdb's copy has only in-frame clones and lacks some. The table includes about 80,000 clones, more than 80% detected once. The source material was CD4+ or CD8+ T cells sorted from blood, sampled in a trial of the OX40 agonist ivuxolimab. The receptors derive from an adult with an advanced solid tumor such as melanoma, head and neck, liver or kidney cancer. CDR3s include the opening cysteine and the closing phenylalanine or tryptophan. The order of the fields is CDR3 DNA, CDR3 protein, V gene, J gene, clone size, D gene. D genes are given only for firm matches. The size entry is marked missing in some rows and otherwise reads once, few, many or a size class.

TGTGCCTGGAGTGTTGGGGACCGGCCGAGAACGGGGTCCGAGCAGTACTTC	CAWSVGDRPRTGSEQYF	TRBV30	TRBJ2-7	-	-
TGTGCCAGCAGCCAACTAGCAGGGGACACAGATACGCAGTATTTT	CASSQLAGDTDTQYF	TRBV2	TRBJ2-3	-	-
TGTGCCAGCAGCCGCGAGGGGGCGGGAGTCTCCTACGAGCAGTACTTC	CASSREGAGVSYEQYF	TRBV9	TRBJ2-7	-	-
TGTGCCATCAGGAAGGGACTAGCGGAGGAGGGTGGGCAGTACTTC	CAIRKGLAEEGGQYF	TRBV10-3	TRBJ2-7	-	TRBD2
TGTGCCAGCAGATTACCTGGGGGACCCACCTACGAGCAGTACTTC	CASRLPGGPTYEQYF	TRBV28	TRBJ2-7	-	-
TGTGCCAGCAGCCGGGGGTCGAACTACGAGCAGTACTTC	CASSRGSNYEQYF	TRBV13	TRBJ2-7	-	-
TGTGCCAGCAGCTTGGGGACATGGAACTCTGGGGCCAACGTCCTGACTTTC	CASSLGTWNSGANVLTF	TRBV5-5	TRBJ2-6	few	-
TGTGCCAGCAGCTTAGGTCCGAACACCGGGGAGCTGTTTTTT	CASSLGPNTGELFF	TRBV5-6	TRBJ2-2	-	-
TGTGCCAGCAGTTATGGGACAGGCGCCTCCTACGAGCAGTACTTC	CASSYGTGASYEQYF	TRBV6-5	TRBJ2-7	-	TRBD1
TGTGCCACACAACTAGCGGGTTGGGCAGATACGCAGTATTTT	CATQLAGWADTQYF	TRBV7-2	TRBJ2-3	-	TRBD2
TGTGCCAGCAGCTGGGGAGGGGTACATGAAAAACTGTTTTTT	CASSWGGVHEKLFF	TRBV7-9	TRBJ1-4	-	-
TGTGCCAGCAGCTTCCCGACTGGGGCCAACGTCCTGACTTTC	CASSFPTGANVLTF	TRBV7-9	TRBJ2-6	-	-
TGTGCCAGCAGAAGAGGGACAGGGCCCGAGCAGTACTTC	CASRRGTGPEQYF	TRBV7-9	TRBJ2-7	-	TRBD1
TGCGCCAGCAGCCAGGCCTCAGGAACAAATCAGCCCCAGCATTTT	CASSQASGTNQPQHF	TRBV4-3	TRBJ1-5	-	-
TGTGCCAGCAGCTTAGCAGGGAACACCGGGGAGCTGTTTTTT	CASSLAGNTGELFF	TRBV7-6	TRBJ2-2	-	-
TGTGCCAGCAGCTTGGAGGGTTCGGGGTCCTACGAGCAGTACTTC	CASSLEGSGSYEQYF	TRBV7-2	TRBJ2-7	-	-
TGTGCCAGCAGCGGGGGACTAGCCTACGAGCAGTACTTC	CASSGGLAYEQYF	TRBV6-1	TRBJ2-7	-	TRBD2
TGTGCCAGCAGCTTAGAGGGGTGGGGGAACACTGAAGCTTTCTTT	CASSLEGWGNTEAFF	TRBV7-2	TRBJ1-1	-	-
TGTGCCATCAGTGTAAACATGGGGACGGCTGGCTACACCTTC	CAISVNMGTAGYTF	TRBV10-3	TRBJ1-2	-	-
TGTGCCAGCAGCCAAGATACGGGGACTAGGACATACGAGCAGTACTTC	CASSQDTGTRTYEQYF	TRBV14	TRBJ2-7	-	TRBD2
TGTGCCAGCAGCTTAGGGGGCTACTATGGCTACACCTTC	CASSLGGYYGYTF	TRBV11-3	TRBJ1-2	-	-
TGTGCCAGCAGTGGTGGGAGGCACTACGAGCAGTACTTC	CASSGGRHYEQYF	TRBV5-6	TRBJ2-7	-	-